The clone carrying this TCR beta chain was detected once. This sample is drawn from a study of blood T cell repertoires in COVID-19. In the study overall: The analysed material was cDNA or gDNA that came from T cells, B-cell-depleted T cells, or PBMCs.

V gave up 1 base and J gave up 0 bases; unmatched junction bases: 9. Looked up from germline, CDR1 is MNHNS and CDR2 is SASEGT. CDR3 length equals 18 residues. Libraries were prepared by immunoSEQ multiplex PCR; TCRdb keeps only in-frame clonotypes and omits some of them. The sample yields about 170,000 clones, 84% seen once. The TCR comes from a human donor with acute or convalescent COVID-19. The donor label of this sample is uncertain. V gene TRBV6-1 combines with J gene TRBJ2-4, with 7 bases aligning to TRBD2. Sequencing input: peripheral blood. The CDR3 here is CASSEEQAPGGAKNIQYF. In DNA form, the CDR3 reads TGTGCCAGCAGTGAAGAACAGGCCCCGGGGGGAGCCAAAAACATTCAGTACTTC.